The rows below give T cell receptor beta chains drawn from one sample of a study of blood T cell repertoires in COVID-19. The assay was immunoSEQ multiplex PCR, and TCRdb's table has in-frame clones only and misses some. Of hundreds of thousands of clones detected, around nine tenths appear once; the ten largest clones hold about 3.9%. The sample taken for sequencing was peripheral blood. The origin of the receptors is a woman in her 50s with active or convalescent COVID-19. The CDR3 runs from the conserved cysteine through the conserved F or W.

v_call cdr3_aa
TRBV7-2 CASSDTLSGSTRQQFF
TRBV30 CAWSARGRQPQHF
TRBV19 CASSPFAGSTGELFF
TRBV4-2 CASSLRWVNSNQPQHF
TRBV28 CASSISGTGISYEQYF
TRBV18 CASSPRQAAHYGYTF
TRBV29-1 CSGRGRGLNTEAFF
TRBV24-1 CATSDVLPLAVPVYEQYF
TRBV24-1 CATSESGLAGNEQFF
TRBV7-8 CASREGGGLLSYEQYF
TRBV5-1 CASSTSTGVGNTIYF
TRBV6-2/TRBV6-3 CASSYGTGGFSYEQYF
TRBV9 CASSVGSGSPYEQFF
TRBV10-3 CAISEVTGGSYGYTF
TRBV7-2 CASSSVAGGSYEQYF
TRBV5-6 CASSKTLGTRGTEAFF